This T cell receptor beta chain was obtained from a study of immune evolution from preneoplasia to lung adenocarcinoma. In this sample, this clone turned up once. The V gene's germline CDR1 is SGHTS and CDR2 YDEGEE. V gave up 4 bases and J gave up 4 bases; unmatched junction bases: 6. The CDR3 has 16 amino acids. Sequenced by immunoSEQ multiplex PCR; TCRdb stores in-frame clones only, minus some. The sample consists of approximately 4,300 clones, roughly 84% of them appearing once. Macro-dissection enriched premalignant or tumor cells before nucleic acid extraction. This sequence joins TRBV5-8 and TRBJ2-2; TRBD1 aligns across 11 bases. The TCR originated in a person aged 55 to 69 with lung adenocarcinoma. The sample taken for sequencing was FFPE minimally invasive lung adenocarcinoma tissue. In DNA form, the CDR3 reads TGTGCCAGCAGCCCGGACAGGGGGCTGGGCACCGGGGAGCTGTTTTTT. Encoded protein: CASSPDRGLGTGELFF.